This TCR beta chain was found in a study of T cells in Graves' hyperthyroidism and ophthalmopathy. Overall study context: Peripheral blood was collected at initial diagnosis, before any treatment.

General study points: The model forecast ophthalmopathy, anticipating it by a median about 6.5 months before onset. Among clonotypes expanded in thyroid above 0.001, most were also found in blood.

A 10 ml volume of fresh peripheral blood provided the PBMCs. The CDR3 is 17 amino acids. Germline loops: CDR1 DFQATT, CDR2 SNEGSKA (reference sequence). V was pared by 1 base and J by 6 bases, with 12 bases of the junction left unmatched. At least ten counts were recorded for this clonotype. Its antigen is not known. RNA transcripts were the template for amplifying TCR beta CDR3 regions. The HTBI set primed first-round TCR CDR3 RT-PCR. MiXCR was run by TCRdb on the multiplex PCR reads, yielding one entry per CDR3 protein. The table has 300,000 to 400,000 distinct CDR3 sequences, around 23% seen once; the top ten hold about 50%.

This receptor was obtained from a woman aged 50 to 60 with Graves' hyperthyroidism. This chain joins TRBV20-1 and TRBJ2-1, with TRBD1 identical over 10 bases. Sequenced input: blood. The CDR3 sequence is CSARAGTDRGFGNEQFF. CDR3 in DNA: TGCAGTGCTAGAGCTGGAACGGACAGGGGGTTCGGCAATGAGCAGTTCTTC.